This TCR beta chain derives from a study of early T cells in non-severe SARS-CoV-2 infection. In the study overall: Sequencing used unsorted whole-blood bulk RNA, so chains lack pairing.

Trimming cost V 3 bases and J 6 bases; bases outside gene matches: 4. The germline gives CDR1 SGDLS, CDR2 YYNGEE. This CDR3 is 15 amino acids long. This clonotype has at least ten counts. Researchers attached unique molecular identifiers to individual cDNA molecules. TCRdb called the 5' RACE reads again in MiXCR, with one record for every CDR3 protein. This sample has under 65,000 distinct CDR3 sequences; roughly an eighth occur once, and the top ten carry over 3%. Sequencing was performed on whole blood. This TCR was recovered from an adult who was a healthcare worker with PCR-confirmed SARS-CoV-2 infection or an uninfected control (not recorded which). This chain connects TRBV9 to TRBJ1-6; 9 positions agree with TRBD1. In DNA form, the CDR3 reads TGTGCCAGCAGCGCGGGACAGGGAGGTAATTCACCCCTCCACTTT. It encodes CASSAGQGGNSPLHF.